This T cell receptor (beta chain) is drawn from a study of T cells in Graves' hyperthyroidism and ophthalmopathy. The study, taken as a whole, reports: Expanded thyroid clonotypes (above 0.001) were mostly also found in blood.

From RNA transcripts, TCR beta CDR3 regions were amplified. In the first-round RT-PCR of the TCR CDR3, the HTBI primer set was used. TCRdb redid the calling of the multiplex PCR reads with MiXCR, one entry per CDR3 protein. The sample shows about 300,000 distinct CDR3 sequences, less than 30% of them seen only once. The CDR3 loop spans 17 amino acids. V dropped 4 bases and J dropped 0; count of bases not matched to a gene: 6. Germline CDR1 is SNHLY and CDR2 is FYNNEI. Lactation, pregnancy, other autoimmune disease or uncontrolled infection led to exclusion of patients. Diagnostic decisions used clinical symptoms, serum thyroxine and TRAb, thyroid ultrasound and orbital computed tomography. This clonotype was detected many times. Its antigen is not identified.

The sample comprised blood. The clonotype was recovered from a man between 35 and 55 years old with Graves' hyperthyroidism that later progressed to Graves' ophthalmopathy. The chain joins TRBV2 to TRBJ2-3; the match to TRBD2 covers 11 bases. The CDR3 DNA is TGTGCCAGCAGTGGGGGGCGGACTAGCGGGAGCACAGATACGCAGTATTTT. Residues: CASSGGRTSGSTDTQYF.